The next 27 T cell receptor beta chains were all read from a single sample in a study of Graves' ophthalmopathy and Graves' hyperthyroidism (dated 2018 in TCRdb). Sequencing took place on an Illumina HiSeq 2000. For repertoire sequencing, the TCR beta CDR3 regions were amplified from RNA transcripts. HTBI primers and the Qiagen OneStep RT-PCR kit were used in a first-round RT-PCR, which was followed by a second-round multiplex PCR, size selection and purification. In TCRdb, the public reads were trimmed at Q25 with fastp and aligned with MiXCR, with productive beta chains retained. Each entry merges the rows of one CDR3 protein and shows their most common DNA and genes. In all, the sample holds roughly 170,000 distinct CDR3 sequences, and 39% of those were seen once. The ten largest clones represent 7.5% to 10% of the sample. The sample comprised peripheral blood. The source is a man in his thirties or forties with Graves' ophthalmopathy. Donor details come from another sample of the same person, matched by shared clones.

This clonotype showed up many times. This chain's CDR3 is CASRPGTQQETQYF. CDR3 in DNA: TGTGCCAGCAGGCCCGGGACTCAACAAGAGACCCAGTACTTC. The rearrangement uses TRBV6-1 and TRBJ2-5, with TRBD2 as a possible D gene (6 bases). V lost 6 bases and J lost 2, with 13 bases in between. The CDR3 extends over 14 amino acids. Germline CDR1 is MNHNS and CDR2 is SASEGT.

The V gene is TRBV7-2, the J gene TRBJ2-5; the D is unclear. The CDR3 loop spans 13 amino acids. The V gene's germline CDR1 is SGHTA and CDR2 FQGNSA. The germline V and J ends were trimmed by 8 bases and 7 bases, with 17 bases remaining between them. The CDR3 coding sequence is TGTGCCAGCTCGAATGGCCCCCCCGCGACCCAGTACTTC. Protein: CASSNGPPATQYF.

The chain joins TRBV12-3 or TRBV12-4 to TRBJ1-2; D remains ambiguous. The CDR3 has 14 residues. Trimming stripped 1 base from V and 3 bases from J, with 9 bases between. CDR3 sequence (DNA): TGTGCCAGCAGTTTAGGCCAGGAGTACTATGGCTACACCTTC. As protein: CASSLGQEYYGYTF.

This clonotype has ten or more counts. V gene TRBV28 combines with J gene TRBJ2-7, with D possibly being TRBD1 (6 bases). The CDR3 length is 13 residues. Trimming took off 6 bases at V and 5 bases at J, with 14 bases between the two ends. Germline V gene sequence: CDR1 MDHEN, CDR2 SYDVKM. The CDR3 is CASRSDRPDEQYF. CDR3 nucleotides: TGTGCCAGCAGGTCTGACAGGCCCGACGAGCAGTACTTC.

This clonotype was seen ten or more times. This rearrangement joins TRBV28 to TRBJ2-7; TRBD2 matches at 9 bases. J was trimmed by 4 bases and V by 7 bases; bases with no gene match: 14. The CDR3 totals 16 residues. The germline gives CDR1 MDHEN, CDR2 SYDVKM. The CDR3 DNA reads as TGTGCCAGCACCCCTCAAGTGAGTAGCGGGAGTTACGAGCAGTACTTC. Translation gives CASTPQVSSGSYEQYF.

In this sample, this clonotype turned up many times. This chain uses TRBV6-2 or TRBV6-3 with TRBJ1-1, with D maybe TRBD1 (6 bases). Trimming removed 6 bases from V and 5 bases from J, with 16 bases in between. This CDR3 contains 14 residues. CDR1 is MNHEY and CDR2 is SVGEGT in the germline V gene. CDR3 region: CASSQRRGGTEAFF. As DNA, the CDR3 is TGTGCCAGCAGCCAAAGGAGGGGGGGGACTGAAGCTTTCTTT.

The sample holds a few counts of this clonotype. The chain uses TRBV6-5 and TRBJ2-5; 7 bases agree with TRBD1. The CDR3 sequence is 14 residues long. Trimming removed 1 base from V and 5 bases from J; junction bases left unmatched: 4. Germline V gene lookup returns CDR1 MNHEY and CDR2 SVGAGI. The CDR3, as DNA: TGTGCCAGCAGTTACTACAGGGGTGAGGAGACCCAGTACTTC. As protein: CASSYYRGEETQYF.

This clonotype was recorded many times. This chain joins TRBV12-3 or TRBV12-4 and TRBJ2-7; D is perhaps TRBD1 (6 bases). CDR3 length: 13 residues. V lost 4 bases to trimming and J lost 0 bases, with 7 bases between them. CDR3 protein: CASSWDNSYEQYF. CDR3 nucleotides: TGTGCCAGCAGTTGGGACAACTCCTACGAGCAGTACTTC.

In its sample, this clonotype was seen many times. The rearrangement joins TRBV7-9 to TRBJ2-7; D may be TRBD1 (6 bases). Deletions cut 10 bases from V and 6 bases from J, with 16 bases between. This CDR3 is built from 12 residues. The germline gives CDR1 SEHNR, CDR2 FQNEAQ (reference sequence). This CDR3 reads CATRQGSGEQYF. The CDR3 DNA sequence: TGTGCCACCCGCCAGGGGAGTGGCGAGCAGTACTTC.

This chain connects TRBV6-2 or TRBV6-3 to TRBJ2-7, with 8 bases identical to TRBD1. The CDR3 has 14 amino acids. Germline V lookup: CDR1 MNHEY, CDR2 SVGEGT. V lost 4 bases, J lost 5 bases, and 7 bases stayed unmatched. CDR3 in DNA: TGTGCCAGCAGTTTATCGGGACAGGATCACGAGCAGTACTTC. Protein: CASSLSGQDHEQYF.

V is TRBV7-3 and J is TRBJ2-7; D remains unclear. The CDR3 totals 12 residues. Germline loops: CDR1 SGHTA, CDR2 FQGTGA. The V and J ends lost 3 bases and 9 bases respectively, with 12 bases between them. The CDR3 region has the DNA TGTGCCAGCAGCTTCACCCGCGTGGGGCAGTACTTC. Amino acid sequence: CASSFTRVGQYF.

V is TRBV5-5 and J is TRBJ2-2; D not resolved. The germline CDR1 and CDR2 sequences are SGHKS and YYEKEE (reference sequence). CDR3 length: 13 amino acids. V gave up 0 bases and J gave up 4 bases, with 4 bases separating them. Written as DNA, the CDR3 is TGTGCCAGCAGCTTGGCCTTCACCGGGGAGCTGTTTTTT. It yields the protein CASSLAFTGELFF.

V is TRBV7-2 and J is TRBJ1-6; D is undetermined. Germline CDR1 reads SGHTA; CDR2 reads FQGNSA. V was clipped by 5 bases and J by 10 bases, with 9 bases between them. The CDR3 contains 12 residues. The CDR3 reads CASSAEESPLHF. DNA for the CDR3: TGTGCCAGCAGCGCAGAAGAGTCACCCCTCCACTTT.

This clonotype has ten or more counts. The chain joins TRBV11-1 to TRBJ2-3; 8 nucleotides agree with TRBD2. The CDR3 contains 17 residues. Looked up from germline, CDR1 is SGHAT and CDR2 is FQDESV (reference sequence). Unmatched junction bases numbered 13, after V lost 5 bases and J lost 3 bases. CDR3 amino acids: CASSKLKRENPTDTQYF. The CDR3 DNA follows: TGTGCCAGCAGCAAACTAAAGCGGGAGAATCCTACAGATACGCAGTATTTT.

This clonotype has a count of ten or more. The chain is built from TRBV28 and TRBJ2-2, with 10 bases lining up with TRBD2. Unmatched junction bases numbered 5, after V lost 4 bases and J lost 3 bases. This CDR3 is 16 amino acids long. Germline V CDR1 and CDR2: MDHEN, SYDVKM. CDR3: CASSYLAGGDTGELFF. Written as DNA, the CDR3 is TGTGCCAGCAGTTACTTAGCGGGAGGAGACACCGGGGAGCTGTTTTTT.

This clonotype was counted many times. The chain has TRBV6-5 and TRBJ2-5; D not resolved. Between the trimmed V and J ends, which lost 6 bases and 8 bases, there was a span of 19 bases. The CDR3 sequence is 14 residues long. Germline CDR1 MNHEY, CDR2 SVGAGI. The CDR3 protein is CASSQDRPTGTQYF. For the CDR3, the DNA is TGTGCCAGCAGCCAAGACCGACCTACTGGTACCCAGTACTTC.

In its sample, this clonotype was seen many times. The rearrangement joins TRBV6-2 or TRBV6-3 to TRBJ1-1; TRBD1 matches 8 bases. This CDR3 has 13 amino acids. After removal of 2 bases from V and 7 bases from J, the junction contained 3 bases not matched to a gene. Germline CDR1 reads MNHEY; CDR2 reads SVGEGT. CDR3 sequence (DNA): TGTGCCAGCAGTTACCCGACAGGGGATGAAGCTTTCTTT. It is translated as CASSYPTGDEAFF.

This clonotype was seen at least ten times. This chain connects TRBV6-4 to TRBJ1-3, with 12 bases identical to TRBD1. Germline CDR1 and CDR2: MRHNA and SNTAGT. The CDR3 is made up of 18 amino acids. V was pared by 6 bases and J by 3 bases, with 12 bases of the junction left unmatched. DNA of the CDR3: TGTGCCAGCAGACCCCCTTCGGGACAGGGGGCTTTTGGAAACACCATATATTTT. It yields the protein CASRPPSGQGAFGNTIYF.

This clonotype was recorded many times. V gene TRBV19 combines with J gene TRBJ2-5, with TRBD2 identical over 10 bases. J lost 5 bases, V lost 4 bases, and 4 bases had no gene match. The CDR3 covers 14 residues. Germline CDR1 LNHDA, CDR2 SQIVND (reference sequence). In DNA, the CDR3 is TGTGCCAGTAGTACTAGCGGGAGCGGGGAGACCCAGTACTTC. It translates to CASSTSGSGETQYF.

The chain employs TRBV19 and TRBJ1-6; D remains unclear. Germline V gene lookup returns CDR1 LNHDA and CDR2 SQIVND (reference sequence). V was clipped by 6 bases and J by 7 bases, with 7 bases between them. This CDR3 is 12 amino acids long. This CDR3 reads CASRGRNSPLHF. CDR3 nucleotide sequence: TGTGCCAGTAGGGGCAGGAATTCACCCCTCCACTTT. Full variable domain (missing parts from reference TRBV19 and TRBJ1-6): DGGITQSPKYLFRKEGQNVTLSCEQNLNHDAMYWYRQDPGQGLRLIYYSQIVNDFQKGDIAEGYSVSREKKESFPLTVTSAQKNPTAFYLCASRGRNSPLHFGNGTRLTVT.

This clonotype was detected many times. The V call is TRBV28, the J call TRBJ1-2; D uncertain. Trimming removed 2 bases at V and 7 bases at J, with 5 bases between. The germline gives CDR1 MDHEN, CDR2 SYDVKM. This CDR3 comprises 11 residues. The CDR3 loop reads CASSLRGGYTF. The CDR3 DNA follows: TGTGCCAGCAGTTTACGGGGTGGCTACACCTTC.

The chain combines TRBV28 with TRBJ1-2; D is perhaps TRBD1 (5 bases). CDR1 and CDR2 (germline): MDHEN, SYDVKM. The CDR3 consists of 15 residues. V shed 5 bases and J shed 4 bases, with 17 bases lying between them. CDR3 DNA: TGTGCCAGCAGTCTAGAGGGCAGGGCGATCTATGGCTACACCTTC. It yields the protein CASSLEGRAIYGYTF.

The chain uses TRBV4-1 and TRBJ2-5; D is possibly TRBD1 or TRBD2 (5 bases each). The CDR3 is 15 residues long. The germline gives CDR1 MGHRA, CDR2 YSYEKL. V was cut by 6 bases and J by 3 bases, with 17 bases left in between. In nucleotides, the CDR3 is TGCGCCAGCAGTTACCCCGGGACCCAAGAAGAGACCCAGTACTTC. This sequence encodes CASSYPGTQEETQYF.

The chain has TRBV12-3 or TRBV12-4 and TRBJ2-7; maybe TRBD2 (6 bases). CDR3 length: 16 amino acids. Trimming left V 4 bases short and J 1 base short, with 17 bases between. The CDR3 region is CASSSNSGVRSYEQYF. As DNA, the CDR3 is TGTGCCAGCAGTTCGAATTCGGGAGTCAGGTCCTACGAGCAGTACTTC.

This clonotype was observed many times. V and J are TRBV14 and TRBJ2-5; no clear D. Trimming stripped 4 bases from V and 7 bases from J, with 13 bases between. CDR3 size: 13 residues. Germline values: CDR1 SGHDN, CDR2 FVKESK. The CDR3 DNA follows: TGTGCCAGCAGCCTAGACTCCCTTGGGACCCAGTACTTC. This sequence encodes CASSLDSLGTQYF.

This clonotype was counted at least ten times. The V call is TRBV2, the J call TRBJ1-2, with unresolved D. CDR1 and CDR2 from the germline V gene are SNHLY and FYNNEI. Trimming took off 0 bases at V and 4 bases at J, with 15 bases between the two ends. CDR3 size: 16 residues. CDR3 DNA: TGTGCCAGCAGTGAAGCCCTAGGATTGTGGGGCTATGGCTACACCTTC. Protein: CASSEALGLWGYGYTF.

This clonotype was observed at least ten times. The V gene is TRBV10-3, the J gene TRBJ1-6; D perhaps matches TRBD1 (5 bases). The ends were cut back, 8 bases at V and 7 bases at J, with 12 bases in the middle. The CDR3 consists of 13 residues. The V gene's germline CDR1 is ENHRY and CDR2 SYGVKD. In nucleotides, the CDR3 is TGTGCCATCGGGGGGACCGAAAATTCACCCCTCCACTTT. Encoded protein: CAIGGTENSPLHF.